The T cell receptor (beta chain) under discussion was sequenced for a study of radiotherapy plus CTLA-4 blockade in lung cancer. The overall study: Roughly 17% of enrolled patients responded objectively, and 31% had disease control.

Assay: immunoSEQ multiplex PCR; the TCRdb copy retains only in-frame clones and omits some. The sample consists of tens of thousands of clones, 78% of them appearing once. The study, taken as a whole, reports: Some TCR clones had been derived from tumors. These clones expanded in peripheral blood after radiotherapy plus ipilimumab.

Those patients who had chemo-refractory metastatic non-small-cell lung cancer were given focal radiation along with CTLA-4 blockade through ipilimumab. As regards this clone: Its antigen is undetermined.

The CDR3 totals 14 residues. Germline V CDR1 and CDR2: SNHLY, FYNNEI. The V gene end was trimmed by 6 bases and the J gene end by 3 bases; junction bases not matched to a gene: 4. This receptor was obtained from a human donor with non-small cell lung cancer who had a partial response to radiotherapy plus ipilimumab. Some clones in this sample may be carry-over from other donors' samples. J is TRBJ2-4 and V is TRBV2, with 8 bases that match TRBD1. The starting material was peripheral blood, obtained from a patient treated with radiotherapy plus ipilimumab. CDR3 sequence reads: CASRGTGGKNIQYF. As DNA, the CDR3 is TGTGCCAGCAGAGGGACAGGAGGCAAAAACATTCAGTACTTC.